The clone carrying this T cell receptor (beta chain) was recorded many times. The data were obtained in a study of human T cells and chemical hapten exposure. Noted time point: healthy volunteer bleed at 6 weeks. Total RNA was extracted from unfractionated whole blood. Study processing details: From 23,224 to 690,600 TCRs were found per sample, with a median of about 96,000. TCRdb itself ran the RACE reads through MiXCR, one entry per CDR3 protein. TCRdb, not the authors, supplied the V and J calls. The table includes tens of thousands of distinct CDR3 sequences, about 8.7% detected once. Germline assignment: CDR1 MRHNA and CDR2 SNTAGT. CDR3 size: 15 residues. With V trimmed by 3 bases and J by 5 bases, 5 bases remained unmatched.

The chain employs TRBV6-4 and TRBJ2-1; the match to TRBD2 covers 9 bases. The sequenced sample consisted of whole blood. This clonotype was sampled from a male donor in good health. Some clones in this sample may be carry-over from other donors' samples. The DNA for the CDR3 is TGTGCCAGCAGTGAAGGGCGGGGGGGCCACAATGAGCAGTTCTTC. Amino acids: CASSEGRGGHNEQFF.